The clone carrying this T cell receptor (beta chain) was observed a few times. Its matching antigen is unknown. These data originate in a study of T cell repertoires in cytomegalovirus infection. Study results and limitations: Totalled public TCR beta family frequency picked out people who carried CMV plus the relevant HLA. What dominated the ex vivo response were HLA-C-restricted CMV-specific TCR beta clonotypes.

CDR3 length: 18 residues. Germline CDR1 SGHVS, CDR2 FQNEAQ. V gave up 2 bases and J gave up 2 bases; unmatched junction bases: 13. TCRdb called the reads again in MiXCR, with one record for every CDR3 protein. The sample yields around 430,000 distinct CDR3 sequences, roughly 42% seen once. This specimen was cultured PBMCs, taken from culture after CMV antigen stimulation. This chain links TRBV7-8 with TRBJ2-7; 9 bases match TRBD2. This TCR was recovered from a human donor in good health (CMV status not recorded). Some clones in this sample may be carry-over from other donors' samples. CDR3 nucleotides: TGTGCCAGCAGCTTAAGGCCGTACGGGCTAGCGGGGACCTACGAGCAGTACTTC. It is translated as CASSLRPYGLAGTYEQYF.